The rows below give T cell receptor beta chains drawn from one sample of a study of blood T cell repertoires in COVID-19. Assay: immunoSEQ multiplex PCR; the TCRdb copy retains only in-frame clones and omits some. The table includes some 250,000 clones, roughly 80% detected once. Input material: peripheral blood. The source of these receptors is a woman aged 60-70 years with active or convalescent COVID-19. The CDR3 runs from the conserved cysteine through the conserved F or W. D genes are given only for firm matches. Size tells how often a clone was seen (once, few, many) or the class of an expanded clone, and some rows leave it out.

j_call clone_size v_call d_call cdr3_nt cdr3_aa
TRBJ2-5 NA TRBV18 NA TGTGCCAGCTCAGGGAGACAAGAGACCCAGTACTTC CASSGRQETQYF
TRBJ1-2 NA TRBV7-9 TRBD1 TGTGCCAGCAGCGTCACAGGGGGACCTAACTATGGCTACACCTTC CASSVTGGPNYGYTF
TRBJ1-2 NA TRBV7-2 NA TGTGCCAGCAGCTTCGGAGGGATTAAGTATGGCTACACCTTC CASSFGGIKYGYTF
TRBJ1-5 NA TRBV27 NA TGTGCCAGCGCCCAGTATAGCAATCAGCCCCAGCATTTT CASAQYSNQPQHF
TRBJ2-7 NA TRBV9 NA TGTGCCAGCAGCGTACAGCCCCAGGGTACCACCTACGAGCAGTACTTC CASSVQPQGTTYEQYF
TRBJ1-4 NA TRBV4-1 NA TGCGCCAGCAGCCAAGGTGCAGGCCCCGGAGGGGCAACTAATGAAAAACTGTTTTTT CASSQGAGPGGATNEKLFF
TRBJ2-5 NA TRBV7-2 TRBD1 TGTGCCAGCAGCCCTGGGACAGGGACGTACCAAGAGACCCAGTACTTC CASSPGTGTYQETQYF
TRBJ1-5 once TRBV19 TRBD1 TGTGCCAGTAGCAGGGGACAGGGGGTTTATCAGCCCCAGCATTTT CASSRGQGVYQPQHF
TRBJ2-5 NA TRBV19 TRBD2 TGTGCCAGTAGCGGTGGACGGGGTAGCGGGGGGTTTGTAGAGACCCAGTACTTC CASSGGRGSGGFVETQYF
TRBJ2-7 NA TRBV6-6 NA TGTGCCAGCAGTTACCCCGAAGGGAGAACCTACGAGCAGTACTTC CASSYPEGRTYEQYF
TRBJ1-1 once TRBV6-7 NA TGTGCCAGCAGTTACTCGGGGGGGCAGACTGAAGCTTTCTTT CASSYSGGQTEAFF
TRBJ2-3 NA TRBV5-5 TRBD1 TGTGCCAGCAGCCCCGGGACAGGGGACACAGATACGCAGTATTTT CASSPGTGDTDTQYF
TRBJ2-3 NA TRBV6-5 NA TGTGCCAGCACCCCGGGGGAGTTTATAGATACGCAGTATTTT CASTPGEFIDTQYF
TRBJ2-3 NA TRBV6-2/TRBV6-3 NA TGTGCCAGCAGTTACTCGCGTACGGGGTTCGCCACAGATACGCAGTATTTT CASSYSRTGFATDTQYF
TRBJ2-3 NA TRBV19 NA TGTGCCAGTAGTCCTCCTTGGTTTGGGCTGGGTCTCACAGATACGCAGTATTTT CASSPPWFGLGLTDTQYF
TRBJ1-6 NA TRBV7-9 NA TGTGCCAGCAGCCCCTCTAATTCACCCCTCCACTTT CASSPSNSPLHF
TRBJ1-1 NA TRBV27 NA TGTGCCAGCACCCCCCGGGGAGGACTGAGGACTGAAGCTTTCTTT CASTPRGGLRTEAFF
TRBJ2-7 NA TRBV30 TRBD1 TGTGCCTGGAGTTCCGGGACAGGGCTATACGAGCAGTACTTC CAWSSGTGLYEQYF
TRBJ1-5 few TRBV2 NA TGTGCCAGCAGTGATCATGTGGGGCAGGGACACAGCAATCAGCCCCAGCATTTT CASSDHVGQGHSNQPQHF
TRBJ1-2 few TRBV7-9 NA TGTGCCAGCAGCGTTGATGGGGGCGCTGGCTACACCTTC CASSVDGGAGYTF
TRBJ1-1 NA TRBV29-1 NA TGCAGCGGGACAACCTTCATGAACACTGAAGCTTTCTTT CSGTTFMNTEAFF
TRBJ2-2 NA TRBV5-1 NA TGCGCCAGCAGCGAAACAGGGCGCAACACCGGGGAGCTGTTTTTT CASSETGRNTGELFF
TRBJ2-7 NA TRBV4-1 NA TGCGCCAGCAGCCAATCACTCGACAGGAGCTCCTACGAGCAGTACTTC CASSQSLDRSSYEQYF
TRBJ1-4 NA TRBV19 NA TGTGCCAGTAGTATTAAAGGAGGCAGTAATTCCAAAAAACTGTTTTTT CASSIKGGSNSKKLFF